This T cell receptor (beta chain) was sequenced for a study of shared clonotypes between healthy human individuals. Study-wide points: The researchers took only blood, and tissue repertoires probably look different.

Only in-frame clones appear in the TCRdb table, and some are missing; sequencing was by immunoSEQ multiplex PCR. The sample consists of around 990,000 clones, roughly 80% of them appearing once. This clone was detected only once. Its specificity is not known. The source of this sequence is a man in his late teens or twenties in good health. Some clones in this sample may be carry-over from other donors' samples. The sequenced sample was memory CD4+ T cells from PBMCs. Subset of the sample: CD45RA-negative fraction.

The CDR3 DNA reads as TGTGCCAGCAGCGTATGGGCCCTAGATACGCAGTATTTT. Translated: CASSVWALDTQYF. The chain couples TRBV9 to TRBJ2-3, with D unresolved. Trimming left V 1 base short and J 5 bases short, with 8 bases between. Germline V gene lookup returns CDR1 SGDLS and CDR2 YYNGEE. The CDR3 totals 13 residues.